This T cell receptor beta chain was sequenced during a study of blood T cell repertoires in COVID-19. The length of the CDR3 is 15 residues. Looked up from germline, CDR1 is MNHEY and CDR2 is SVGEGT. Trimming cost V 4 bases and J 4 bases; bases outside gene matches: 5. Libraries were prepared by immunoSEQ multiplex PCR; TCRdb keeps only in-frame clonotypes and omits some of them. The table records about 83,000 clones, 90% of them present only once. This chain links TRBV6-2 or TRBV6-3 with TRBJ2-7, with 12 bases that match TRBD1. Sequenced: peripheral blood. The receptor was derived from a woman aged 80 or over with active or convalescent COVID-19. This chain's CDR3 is CASSSGTGGFYEQYF. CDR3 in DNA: TGTGCCAGCAGTTCCGGGACAGGGGGCTTTTACGAGCAGTACTTC.